The clone carrying this T cell receptor (beta chain) was seen only a few times. This specimen belongs to a study of glioma-infiltrating T cells. Using RNA template, CDR3s of TCR alpha and beta were amplified with iRepertoire arm-PCR. MiXCR, applied by TCRdb to the multiplex PCR reads, yields one record per CDR3 protein. This sample has more than 95,000 distinct CDR3 sequences, with around 31% found just once. The CDR3 totals 16 residues. Germline V lookup: CDR1 MNHNS, CDR2 SASEGT. V shed 5 bases, J shed 3 bases, and the junction held 10 bases outside the gene matches. The chain employs TRBV6-1 and TRBJ2-7, with 10 bases lining up with TRBD2. Sequencing input: glioma tissue, nonneoplastic brain tissue, or PBMCs (not recorded which). The sequence was collected from a human donor with low-grade glioma or glioblastoma, undergoing nonglioma brain surgery, or in good health (not recorded which). CDR3: CASSQDPAGGLYEQYF. The DNA for the CDR3 is TGTGCCAGCAGTCAAGACCCAGCGGGGGGGCTCTACGAGCAGTACTTC.